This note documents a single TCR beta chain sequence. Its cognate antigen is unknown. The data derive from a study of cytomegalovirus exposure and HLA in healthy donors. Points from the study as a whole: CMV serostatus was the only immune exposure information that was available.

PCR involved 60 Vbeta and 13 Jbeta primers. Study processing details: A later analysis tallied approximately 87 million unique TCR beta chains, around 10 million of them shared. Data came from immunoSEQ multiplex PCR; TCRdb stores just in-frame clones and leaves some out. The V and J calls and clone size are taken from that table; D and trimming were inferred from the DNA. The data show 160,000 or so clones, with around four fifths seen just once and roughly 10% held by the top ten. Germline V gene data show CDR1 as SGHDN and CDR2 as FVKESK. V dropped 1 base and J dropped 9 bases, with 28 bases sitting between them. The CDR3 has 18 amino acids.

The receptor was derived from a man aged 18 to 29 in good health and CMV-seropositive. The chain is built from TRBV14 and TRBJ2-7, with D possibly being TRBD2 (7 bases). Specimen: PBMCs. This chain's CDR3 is CASSQANVGEPAGAVQYF. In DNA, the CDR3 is TGTGCCAGCAGCCAAGCAAATGTGGGGGAGCCTGCGGGGGCTGTGCAGTACTTC.